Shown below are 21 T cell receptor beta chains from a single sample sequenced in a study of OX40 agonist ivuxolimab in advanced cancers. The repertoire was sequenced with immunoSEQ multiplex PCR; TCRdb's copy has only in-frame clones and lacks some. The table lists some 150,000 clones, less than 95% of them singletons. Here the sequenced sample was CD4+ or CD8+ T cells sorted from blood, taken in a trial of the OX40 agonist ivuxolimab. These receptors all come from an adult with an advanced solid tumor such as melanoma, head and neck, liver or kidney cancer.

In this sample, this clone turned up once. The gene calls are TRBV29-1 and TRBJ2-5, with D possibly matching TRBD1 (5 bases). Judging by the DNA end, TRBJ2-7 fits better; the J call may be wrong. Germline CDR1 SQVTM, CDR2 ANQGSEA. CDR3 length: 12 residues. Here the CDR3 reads CSVLGASYEQYF. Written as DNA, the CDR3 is TGCAGCGTTTTAGGGGCATCCTACGAGCAGTACTTC.

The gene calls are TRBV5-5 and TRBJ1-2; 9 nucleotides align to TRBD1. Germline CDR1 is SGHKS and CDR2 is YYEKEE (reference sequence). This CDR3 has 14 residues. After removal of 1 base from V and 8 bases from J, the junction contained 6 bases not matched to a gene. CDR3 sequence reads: CASSLQQGAGGYTF. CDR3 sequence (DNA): TGTGCCAGCAGCTTGCAACAGGGGGCCGGGGGCTACACCTTC. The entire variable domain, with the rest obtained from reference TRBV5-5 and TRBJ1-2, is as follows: DAGVTQSPTHLIKTRGQQVTLRCSPISGHKSVSWYQQVLGQGPQFIFQYYEKEERGRGNFPDRFSARQFPNYSSELNVNALLLGDSALYLCASSLQQGAGGYTFGSGTRLTVV.

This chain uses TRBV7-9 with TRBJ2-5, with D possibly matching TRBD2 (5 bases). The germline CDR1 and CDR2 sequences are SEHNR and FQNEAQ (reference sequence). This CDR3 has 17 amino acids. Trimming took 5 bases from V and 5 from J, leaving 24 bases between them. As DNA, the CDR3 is TGTGCCAGCAGCCGCGCGGAGGTTGCTAGCTCGGGGGAGACCCAGTACTTC. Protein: CASSRAEVASSGETQYF. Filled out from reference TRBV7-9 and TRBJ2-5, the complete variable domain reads DTGVSQNPRHKITKRGQNVTFRCDPISEHNRLYWYRQTLGQGPEFLTYFQNEAQLEKSRLLSDRFSAERPKGSFSTLEIQRTEQGDSAMYLCASSRAEVASSGETQYFGPGTRLLVL.

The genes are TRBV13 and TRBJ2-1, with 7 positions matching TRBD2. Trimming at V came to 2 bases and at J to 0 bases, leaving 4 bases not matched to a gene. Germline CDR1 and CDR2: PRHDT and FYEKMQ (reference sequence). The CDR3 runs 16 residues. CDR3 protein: CASSLNGRSSYNEQFF. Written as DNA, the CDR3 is TGTGCCAGCAGCTTAAACGGGAGGAGCTCCTACAATGAGCAGTTCTTC. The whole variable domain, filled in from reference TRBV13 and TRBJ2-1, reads AAGVIQSPRHLIKEKRETATLKCYPIPRHDTVYWYQQGPGQDPQFLISFYEKMQSDKGSIPDRFSAQQFSDYHSELNMSSLELGDSALYFCASSLNGRSSYNEQFFGPGTRLTVL.

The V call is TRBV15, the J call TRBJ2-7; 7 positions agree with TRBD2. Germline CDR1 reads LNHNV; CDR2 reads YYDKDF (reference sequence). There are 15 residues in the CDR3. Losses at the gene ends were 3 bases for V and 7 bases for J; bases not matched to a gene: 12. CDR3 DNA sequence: TGTGCCACCAGCAGGGGGCGGGGGATTTCGAGGGAGCAGTACTTC. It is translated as CATSRGRGISREQYF.

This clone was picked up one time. This CDR3 reads CASSGTGYANEKLFF. In DNA form, the CDR3 reads TGTGCCAGCAGCGGAACAGGGTATGCTAATGAAAAACTGTTTTTT. This sequence joins TRBV5-4 and TRBJ1-4, with TRBD1 as a possible D gene (6 bases). The CDR3 runs 15 residues. Germline CDR1 is SGHNT and CDR2 is YYREEE (reference sequence). Trimming cost V 4 bases and J 3 bases, with 13 bases left between them.

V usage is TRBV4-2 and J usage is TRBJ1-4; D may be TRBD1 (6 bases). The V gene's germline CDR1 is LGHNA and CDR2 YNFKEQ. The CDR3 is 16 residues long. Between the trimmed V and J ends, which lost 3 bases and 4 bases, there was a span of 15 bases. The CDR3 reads CASSQATGTSNEKLFF. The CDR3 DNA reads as TGTGCCAGCAGCCAGGCAACCGGGACAAGTAATGAAAAACTGTTTTTT.

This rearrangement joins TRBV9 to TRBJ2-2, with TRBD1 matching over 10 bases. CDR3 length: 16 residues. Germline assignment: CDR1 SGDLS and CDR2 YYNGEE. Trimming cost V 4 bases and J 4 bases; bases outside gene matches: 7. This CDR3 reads CASSPGQGLSTGELFF. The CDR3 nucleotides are TGTGCCAGCAGCCCGGGACAGGGGCTTTCCACCGGGGAGCTGTTTTTT.

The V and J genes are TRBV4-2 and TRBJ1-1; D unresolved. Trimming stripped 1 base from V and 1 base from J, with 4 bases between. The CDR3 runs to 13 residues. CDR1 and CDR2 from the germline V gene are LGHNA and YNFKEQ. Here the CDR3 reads CASSQVGNTEAFF. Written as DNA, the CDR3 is TGTGCCAGCAGCCAAGTGGGGAACACTGAAGCTTTCTTT.

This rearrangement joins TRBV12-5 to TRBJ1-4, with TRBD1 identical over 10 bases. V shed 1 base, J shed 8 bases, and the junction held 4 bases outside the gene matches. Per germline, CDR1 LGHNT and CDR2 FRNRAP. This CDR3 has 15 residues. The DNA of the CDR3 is TGTGCTAGTGGTTTGGGACAGGGGGCTGAGGAAAAACTGTTTTTT. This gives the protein CASGLGQGAEEKLFF.

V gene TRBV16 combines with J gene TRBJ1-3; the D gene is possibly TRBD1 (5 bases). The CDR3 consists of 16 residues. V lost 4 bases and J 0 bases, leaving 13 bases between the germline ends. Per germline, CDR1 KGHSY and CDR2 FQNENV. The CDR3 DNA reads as TGTGCCAGCAGCCTACCTGGGACTCGCTCTGGAAACACCATATATTTT. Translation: CASSLPGTRSGNTIYF.

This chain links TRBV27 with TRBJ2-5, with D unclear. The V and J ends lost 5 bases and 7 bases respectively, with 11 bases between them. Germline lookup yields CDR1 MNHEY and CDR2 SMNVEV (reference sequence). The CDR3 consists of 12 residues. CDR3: CASSPLGGTQYF. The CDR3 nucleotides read TGTGCCAGCAGTCCCCTCGGTGGGACCCAGTACTTC.

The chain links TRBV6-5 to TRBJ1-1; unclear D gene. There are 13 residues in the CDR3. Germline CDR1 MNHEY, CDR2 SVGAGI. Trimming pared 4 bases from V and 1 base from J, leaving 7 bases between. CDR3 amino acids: CASSFNPNTEAFF. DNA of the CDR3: TGTGCCAGCAGTTTTAATCCGAACACTGAAGCTTTCTTT.

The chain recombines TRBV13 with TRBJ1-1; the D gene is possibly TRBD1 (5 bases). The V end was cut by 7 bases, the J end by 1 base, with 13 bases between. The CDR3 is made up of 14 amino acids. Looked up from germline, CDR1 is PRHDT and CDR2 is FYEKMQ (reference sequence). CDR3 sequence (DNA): TGTGCCAGCACCCCGGGGGGAAGGAACACTGAAGCTTTCTTT. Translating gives CASTPGGRNTEAFF.

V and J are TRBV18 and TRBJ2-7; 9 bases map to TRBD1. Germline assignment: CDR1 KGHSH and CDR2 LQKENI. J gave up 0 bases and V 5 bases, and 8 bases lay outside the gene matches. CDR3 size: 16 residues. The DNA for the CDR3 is TGTGCCAGCTCAGCCAACAGGGGGCCCCTCTCCTACGAGCAGTACTTC. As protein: CASSANRGPLSYEQYF.

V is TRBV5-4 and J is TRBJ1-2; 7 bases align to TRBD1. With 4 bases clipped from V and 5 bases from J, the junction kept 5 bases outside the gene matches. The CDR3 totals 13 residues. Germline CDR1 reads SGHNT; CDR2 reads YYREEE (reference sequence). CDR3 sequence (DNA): TGTGCCAGCAGCCCGGACAGGAGATATGGCTACACCTTC. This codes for CASSPDRRYGYTF.

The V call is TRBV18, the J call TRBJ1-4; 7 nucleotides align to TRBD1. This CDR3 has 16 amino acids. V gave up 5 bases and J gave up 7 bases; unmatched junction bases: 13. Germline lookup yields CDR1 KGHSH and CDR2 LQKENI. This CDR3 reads CASSSLPGGGGEKLFF. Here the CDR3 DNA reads TGTGCCAGCTCATCCTTACCAGGGGGTGGAGGTGAAAAACTGTTTTTT.

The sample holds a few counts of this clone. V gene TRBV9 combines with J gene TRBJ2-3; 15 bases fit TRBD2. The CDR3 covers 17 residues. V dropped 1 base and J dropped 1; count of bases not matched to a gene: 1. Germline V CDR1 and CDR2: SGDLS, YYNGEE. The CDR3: CASSVRTSGRGTDTQYF. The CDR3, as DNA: TGTGCCAGCAGCGTAAGGACTAGCGGGAGGGGCACAGATACGCAGTATTTT.

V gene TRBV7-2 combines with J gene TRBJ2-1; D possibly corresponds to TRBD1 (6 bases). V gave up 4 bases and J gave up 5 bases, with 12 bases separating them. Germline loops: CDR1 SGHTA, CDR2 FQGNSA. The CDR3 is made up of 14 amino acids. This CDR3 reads CASSSRTADNEQFF. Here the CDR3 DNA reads TGTGCCAGCAGCTCCCGGACAGCCGACAATGAGCAGTTCTTC.

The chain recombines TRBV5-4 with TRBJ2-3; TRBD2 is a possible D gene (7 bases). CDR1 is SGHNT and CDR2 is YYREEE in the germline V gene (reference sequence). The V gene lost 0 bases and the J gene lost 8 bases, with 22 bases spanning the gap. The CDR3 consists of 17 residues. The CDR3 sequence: CASSLGTGTGGYLTQYF. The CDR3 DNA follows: TGTGCCAGCAGCTTGGGAACAGGGACGGGGGGATACCTTACGCAGTATTTT.

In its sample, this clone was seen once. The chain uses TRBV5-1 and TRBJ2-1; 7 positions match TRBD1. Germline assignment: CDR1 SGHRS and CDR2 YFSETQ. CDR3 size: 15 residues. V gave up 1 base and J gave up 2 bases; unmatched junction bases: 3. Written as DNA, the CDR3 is TGCGCCAGCAGCTTGACAGGGGACACCTACAATGAGCAGTTCTTC. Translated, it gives CASSLTGDTYNEQFF.